This T cell receptor (beta chain) emerged from a study of control samples from healthy donors and cancer patients (dated by TCRdb to the early 2020s). The CDR1 and CDR2 encoded by the germline V gene are SGHAT and FQNNGV. The CDR3 spans 15 residues, from the cysteine through the phenylalanine. Just CDR3 DNA is preserved here, 45 bases in frame from base 1. V is cut back by 3 bases and J by 4 bases, with 6 bases in the junction unmatched. To note about this clone: Its antigen specificity is not known. Base qualities are not provided; no much larger clone lies one nucleotide away.

The library was generated by the immunoSEQ multiplex PCR assay. TCRdb mirrors the immuneACCESS table, restricted to in-frame sequences. Some clones are absent from its copies; in checked studies, under half trace to an unresolved V gene, and the reason for the others is unknown. This sample gives tens of thousands of clones in total; less than 90% of them show up just once. The ten largest account for around 50% of the sample. The chain links TRBV11-2 with TRBJ1-2; TRBD1 agrees with 9 junctional bases. The specimen was blood. The receptor was isolated from a man between 60 and 75 years old in good health. This receptor has the CDR3 CASSFPDRGGYGYTF. The nucleotide sequence is TGTGCCAGCAGCTTCCCGGACAGGGGTGGCTATGGCTACACCTTC.